These 7 T cell receptor beta chains were all obtained from the same sample, sequenced in a study of blood T cells in healthy people across ages. It was with a sample-barcoded 5' primer and a J-beta primer mix that a second PCR of about 6 to 12 cycles was run. Each CDR3 protein is one row after TCRdb ran MiXCR on the 5' RACE reads. The sample records over 600,000 distinct CDR3 sequences, around 45% being singletons. What was sequenced was blood. These receptor sequences come from a man of 80 years or more in good health.

The V gene is TRBV7-2, the J gene TRBJ2-3, with D possibly TRBD2 on 7 matching bases. The length of the CDR3 is 18 residues. V was cut by 1 base and J by 1 base, with 18 bases left in between. The germline gives CDR1 SGHTA, CDR2 FQGNSA. The CDR3 region is CASSLGGGQRGGTDTQYF. CDR3 bases: TGTGCCAGCAGCTTAGGAGGGGGTCAGCGGGGTGGCACAGATACGCAGTATTTT.

The chain uses TRBV30 and TRBJ2-5; D unclear. The J call may be mistaken, given a closer DNA end match to TRBJ2-1. Germline V gene lookup returns CDR1 GTSNPN and CDR2 SVGIG (reference sequence). The CDR3 covers 15 residues. The CDR3 reads CAWSAKTGPSPSQFF. Written as DNA, the CDR3 is TGTGCCTGGAGTGCCAAAACCGGGCCCTCCCCCTCCCAGTTCTTC.

The chain is built from TRBV2 and TRBJ1-6; D unclear. Looked up from germline, CDR1 is SNHLY and CDR2 is FYNNEI. V dropped 6 bases and J dropped 11 bases, with 14 bases sitting between them. This CDR3 is 13 amino acids long. This CDR3 reads CASRGALITPLHF. As DNA, the CDR3 is TGTGCCAGCAGAGGAGCCCTTATTACACCCCTCCACTTT.

The chain combines TRBV6-5 with TRBJ2-1; D might be TRBD1 or TRBD2, each matching 5 bases. This CDR3 is 11 amino acids long. The V gene lost 6 bases and the J gene lost 12 bases, with 12 bases spanning the gap. Germline V gene data show CDR1 as MNHEY and CDR2 as SVGAGI. The CDR3 loop reads CASSWGKGQFF. The CDR3 DNA sequence: TGTGCCAGCAGCTGGGGGAAGGGGCAGTTCTTC.

This clonotype showed up many times. The J gene is TRBJ2-5, the V gene TRBV5-5, with D possibly TRBD1 on 5 matching bases. The CDR3 spans 13 residues. Germline values: CDR1 SGHKS, CDR2 YYEKEE (reference sequence). Trimming took off 5 bases at V and 4 bases at J, with 12 bases between the two ends. The CDR3 is CASREWGTETQYF. The CDR3 DNA sequence: TGTGCCAGCAGGGAATGGGGCACAGAGACCCAGTACTTC.

The chain recombines TRBV20-1 with TRBJ2-3; 9 bases line up with TRBD1. The V and J ends lost 4 bases and 0 bases, in that order; junction bases with no gene match: 2. The V gene's germline CDR1 is DFQATT and CDR2 SNEGSKA (reference sequence). This CDR3 region has 14 residues. The CDR3 reads CSAKTGGSTDTQYF. The DNA for the CDR3 is TGCAGTGCTAAGACAGGGGGAAGCACAGATACGCAGTATTTT.

The chain carries TRBV20-1 and TRBJ1-5; TRBD1 is a possible D gene (5 bases). The germline CDR1 and CDR2 sequences are DFQATT and SNEGSKA (reference sequence). With 5 bases removed from V and 6 bases from J, the gap between germline ends came to 14 bases. This CDR3 contains 13 residues. This CDR3 reads CSAEPGRGQPQHF. For the CDR3, the DNA is TGCAGTGCTGAACCAGGGAGGGGTCAGCCCCAGCATTTT.